Described below is a single TCR beta chain sequence and its context. Its target is unknown. The CDR3 covers 15 residues. Per germline, CDR1 MDHEN and CDR2 SYDVKM. V shed 6 bases and J 4 bases; nucleotides not matched to a gene: 7. The data derive from a study of T cell repertoires in cytomegalovirus infection. Study results and caveats: Within the response measured ex vivo, HLA-C-restricted CMV-specific TCR beta clonotypes were dominant.

TCRdb reprocessed the reads via MiXCR and lists one record per CDR3 protein. The data hold nearly 650,000 distinct CDR3 sequences, with 20% to 30% observed a single time. The sample taken for sequencing was CD8+ T cells from PBMCs. V and J are TRBV28 and TRBJ1-3; the match to TRBD1 covers 9 bases. The TCR was taken from a human donor in good health (CMV status not recorded). Some clones in this sample may be carry-over from other donors' samples. The CDR3 nucleotides read TGTGCCAGCAGGGGGTACAGGGGGCTGGGAAACACCATATATTTT. Translated, it gives CASRGYRGLGNTIYF.